This T cell receptor beta chain originates from a study of T cell responses to AZD1222 COVID-19 vaccine. CDR3 length: 12 amino acids. Germline V gene lookup returns CDR1 GTSNPN and CDR2 SVGIG (reference sequence). Trimming took off 0 bases at V and 14 bases at J, with 14 bases between the two ends. As concerns this clone: What it recognizes is unknown.

General study findings and limits: Sampling that yielded the repertoires occurred only after the peak T cell response.

Profiled with immunoSEQ multiplex PCR; TCRdb holds only in-frame clones, not every one. The table records some 150,000 clones, approximately 95% of them present only once. The receptor was isolated from an adult in good health. The chain links TRBV30 to TRBJ1-3; no reliable D call. The source material was peripheral blood, sampled on day 0 of MenACWY control vaccination. The CDR3 DNA sequence: TGTGCCTGGAGTGTACAGTGGTCAGGTCTATATTTT. It specifies CAWSVQWSGLYF. Combining the CDR3 with reference TRBV30 and TRBJ1-3 gives the whole variable domain SQTIHQWPATLVQPVGSPLSLECTVEGTSNPNLYWYRQAAGRGLQLLFYSVGIGQISSEVPQNLSASRPQDRQFILSSKKLLLSDSGFYLCAWSVQWSGLYFGEGSWLTVV.